These T cell receptor beta chains were read from a single sample in a study of cytomegalovirus exposure and HLA in healthy donors. The data were produced by immunoSEQ multiplex PCR, yet TCRdb's version contains in-frame clones alone and is incomplete. The sample consists of approximately 62,000 clones, 92% of them appearing once. Sequenced material: PBMCs. The receptors were gathered from a woman aged 18-29 years in good health and CMV-seronegative. The CDR3 runs from the conserved cysteine through the conserved F or W. The order of the fields is clone size, V gene, J gene, CDR3 length, D gene, CDR3 protein, CDR3 DNA. The D gene is left open where the match is weak. Not every row has a clone size; where given, it reads once, few, many or a size class.

>once|TRBV6-1|TRBJ1-2|14|.
CASYEVGQRYGYTF
TGTGCCAGCTATGAGGTTGGCCAACGCTATGGCTACACCTTC
>.|TRBV11-3|TRBJ1-6|13|.
CASSAETNSPLHF
TGTGCCAGCAGCGCAGAGACAAATTCACCCCTCCACTTT
>once|TRBV27|TRBJ1-2|15|.
CASTRKPNGRGDYTF
TGTGCCAGCACCCGCAAGCCGAACGGCAGGGGTGACTACACCTTC
>.|TRBV2|TRBJ1-5|13|.
CASRADTSQPQHF
TGTGCCAGCAGAGCTGACACTTCCCAGCCCCAGCATTTT
>.|TRBV27|TRBJ1-5|15|.
CASSSLGQGKQPQHF
TGTGCCAGCAGTTCTTTAGGGCAGGGGAAGCAGCCCCAGCATTTT
>.|TRBV6-5|TRBJ2-3|13|.
CASSSSGTDTQYF
TGTGCCAGCAGCTCGAGCGGGACAGATACGCAGTATTTT
>.|TRBV9|TRBJ2-5|16|TRBD2
CASSVAPSGDQETQYF
TGTGCCAGCAGCGTAGCTCCTAGCGGGGACCAAGAGACCCAGTACTTC
>.|TRBV7-2|TRBJ2-5|12|.
CASSPGGGTQYF
TGTGCCAGCAGCCCCGGGGGAGGGACCCAGTACTTC
>.|TRBV28|TRBJ2-7|17|.
CASSTTGKRLASYEQYF
TGTGCCAGCAGTACAACAGGAAAACGGCTGGCATCCTACGAGCAGTACTTC
>.|TRBV6-1|TRBJ1-5|12|.
CASSPTGQPQHF
TGTGCCAGCAGTCCAACCGGTCAGCCCCAGCATTTT
>few|TRBV7-8|TRBJ1-6|15|.
CASSPRDGFGSPLHF
TGTGCCAGCAGCCCCCGTGACGGGTTCGGCTCACCCCTCCACTTT
>.|TRBV5-1|TRBJ2-2|17|TRBD1
CASSLGTGAWNTGELFF
TGCGCCAGCAGCCTCGGGACAGGGGCATGGAACACCGGGGAGCTGTTTTTT
>.|TRBV7-3|TRBJ2-3|15|.
CASSLAGSSTDTQYF
TGTGCCAGCAGCTTGGCGGGGTCCAGCACAGATACGCAGTATTTT
>.|TRBV30|TRBJ1-5|13|.
CAWSTRPQAPQHF
TGTGCCTGGAGCACCCGTCCCCAAGCGCCCCAGCATTTT
>.|TRBV9|TRBJ1-4|18|TRBD1
CASSVAAGQGAISEKLFF
TGTGCCAGCAGCGTAGCAGCAGGACAGGGGGCGATAAGTGAAAAACTGTTTTTT
>.|TRBV10-2|TRBJ2-2|14|.
CATQEDRYTGELFF
TGCGCCACCCAGGAGGACAGATACACCGGGGAGCTGTTTTTT
>.|TRBV19|TRBJ2-1|13|TRBD1
CASTGTGKNEQFF
TGTGCCAGTACCGGGACAGGGAAAAATGAGCAGTTCTTC
>.|TRBV6-6|TRBJ1-2|15|TRBD1
CASSYSGQGNYGYTF
TGTGCCAGCAGTTACTCCGGACAGGGCAACTATGGCTACACCTTC
>.|TRBV28|TRBJ2-2|17|TRBD1
CASSGGGQGMKTGELFF
TGTGCCAGCAGTGGGGGGGGACAGGGGATGAAGACCGGGGAGCTGTTTTTT
>.|TRBV27|TRBJ2-7|16|TRBD1
CASTPLGTGAPGEQYF
TGTGCCAGCACCCCACTCGGGACAGGCGCTCCGGGGGAGCAGTACTTC
>.|TRBV2|TRBJ2-3|16|.
CASSDLGARGADTQYF
TGTGCCAGCAGTGATCTCGGAGCCAGGGGAGCAGATACGCAGTATTTT
>.|TRBV6-1|TRBJ1-6|11|.
CASRDSSPLHF
TGTGCCAGCAGAGACAGTTCACCCCTCCACTTT
>.|TRBV11-1|TRBJ2-5|17|TRBD2
CASSLGSLAGSEGTQYF
TGTGCCAGCAGCTTAGGGTCGCTAGCGGGGTCTGAGGGGACCCAGTACTTC
>.|TRBV4-1|TRBJ1-1|19|.
CASSRPGEGSPRLNTEAFF
TGCGCCAGCAGCCGTCCAGGGGAGGGGTCCCCGCGATTGAACACTGAAGCTTTCTTT
>.|TRBV7-3|TRBJ2-6|17|TRBD1
CASSFRGRSSGANVLTF
TGTGCCAGCAGCTTCAGGGGGCGTAGCTCTGGGGCCAACGTCCTGACTTTC
>.|TRBV6-5|TRBJ1-1|12|.
CASSHRDTEAFF
TGTGCCAGCAGCCACAGGGACACTGAAGCTTTCTTT
>.|TRBV13|TRBJ2-3|16|.
CASSPRGARGTDTQYF
TGTGCCAGCAGCCCCCGGGGGGCCCGGGGCACAGATACGCAGTATTTT
>.|TRBV2|TRBJ2-1|14|.
CASREDRSYNEQFF
TGTGCCAGCAGGGAGGACCGCTCCTACAATGAGCAGTTCTTC
>.|TRBV4-3|TRBJ1-2|15|.
CASSQDSRDGYGYTF
TGCGCCAGCAGCCAAGATTCCAGGGATGGCTATGGCTACACCTTC
>.|TRBV12-5|TRBJ2-7|16|TRBD1
CASGLGLDRDEDEQYF
TGTGCTAGTGGTTTGGGCTTGGACAGGGACGAGGACGAGCAGTACTTC
>.|TRBV10-3|TRBJ2-2|15|TRBD1
CAISERQGDTGELFF
TGTGCCATCAGTGAGAGGCAGGGGGACACCGGGGAGCTGTTTTTT
>few|TRBV25-1|TRBJ1-1|13|.
CASSEFVSTEAFF
TGTGCCAGCAGTGAATTTGTGAGCACTGAAGCTTTCTTT
>.|TRBV18|TRBJ2-7|14|.
CASSRGTPSYEQYF
TGTGCCAGCTCACGGGGGACTCCCTCATACGAGCAGTACTTC
>.|TRBV5-1|TRBJ2-7|15|TRBD1
CASSLAGQRSYEQYF
TGCGCCAGCAGCTTGGCGGGACAGAGGAGTTACGAGCAGTACTTC
>.|TRBV29-1|TRBJ2-5|15|.
CSVDGHQGSRETQYF
TGCAGCGTTGATGGGCATCAGGGTAGTCGGGAGACCCAGTACTTC
>.|TRBV29-1|TRBJ1-1|12|.
CSVNTGRTEAFF
TGCAGCGTAAACACCGGGAGAACTGAAGCTTTCTTT
>.|TRBV4-2|TRBJ2-3|16|TRBD2
CASSQGTSGGADTQYF
TGTGCCAGCAGCCAAGGGACTAGCGGGGGGGCCGATACGCAGTATTTT
>.|TRBV4-2|TRBJ1-3|17|TRBD1
CASSQRSRDSSGNTIYF
TGTGCCAGCAGCCAAAGAAGCAGGGACAGCTCTGGAAACACCATATATTTT
>.|TRBV28|TRBJ2-2|15|.
CASLLGQINTGELFF
TGTGCCAGCCTCCTGGGGCAGATAAACACCGGGGAGCTGTTTTTT
>.|TRBV7-2|TRBJ2-2|15|.
CASSPGVLRAGELFF
TGTGCCAGCAGCCCCGGGGTTTTGAGGGCCGGGGAGCTGTTTTTT
>.|TRBV13|TRBJ2-3|13|TRBD1
CASRDRAADTQYF
TGTGCCAGCAGGGACAGGGCGGCAGATACGCAGTATTTT
>.|TRBV6-1|TRBJ1-2|14|.
CASSVPGTYVVGTF
TGTGCCAGCAGTGTCCCCGGGACATACGTCGTAGGCACCTTC
>.|TRBV5-1|TRBJ2-4|14|.
CASSLTVAKNIQYF
TGCGCCAGCAGTTTGACGGTGGCCAAAAACATTCAGTACTTC
>.|TRBV5-4|TRBJ2-7|15|.
CASSPPGQTSYEQYF
TGTGCCAGCAGCCCCCCCGGACAAACCTCCTACGAGCAGTACTTC
>.|TRBV30|TRBJ2-7|12|TRBD2
CAWGSGNYEQYF
TGTGCCTGGGGCAGCGGGAACTACGAGCAGTACTTC
>.|TRBV19|TRBJ1-2|17|.
CASTQLTAGVTNYGYTF
TGTGCCAGCACCCAACTGACAGCAGGGGTGACTAACTATGGCTACACCTTC